Listed here are 31 T cell receptor beta chains from one sample, sequenced in a study of regulatory T cells in long-lasting Graves disease. The time point was: persistent/refractory GD, antithyroid drugs over 5 years with positive TRAb. PBMC-extracted RNA yielded the TCR library. Relying on iRepertoire HTBI primers and Arm-PCR of CDR3 regions, the team built TCR beta libraries. TCRdb recomputed calls from the multiplex PCR reads with MiXCR, one row per CDR3 protein. Found here are approximately 400,000 distinct CDR3 sequences, about a quarter of them singletons; the top ten hold approximately 28%. The starting material was peripheral blood mononuclear cells (PBMCs), obtained when the disease was refractory, from a patient treated with antithyroid drugs. Source of these receptors: a female donor with Graves disease.

The chain combines TRBV12-3 or TRBV12-4 with TRBJ2-7, with TRBD2 identical over 11 bases. There are 16 residues in the CDR3. The ends lost 6 bases at V and 4 bases at J; junction bases unmatched: 11. The CDR3 is CASSSRTSGLSYEQYF. In nucleotides, the CDR3 is TGTGCCAGCAGCTCTAGGACTAGCGGGCTGTCATACGAGCAGTACTTC.

Ten or more counts support this clonotype. The chain uses TRBV20-1 and TRBJ2-7, with TRBD1 identical over 7 bases. The germline CDR1 and CDR2 sequences are DFQATT and SNEGSKA (reference sequence). The CDR3 loop spans 15 amino acids. The V segment lost 2 bases and the J segment 7 bases; nucleotides outside the gene matches: 14. As DNA, the CDR3 is TGCAGTGCTAGAAAGACCGGGACAGATCGGGTAGAGCAGTACTTC. The encoded protein is CSARKTGTDRVEQYF.

This clonotype was picked up a small number of times. The chain carries TRBV12-3 or TRBV12-4 and TRBJ2-2; 8 nucleotides align to TRBD1. The CDR3 consists of 17 residues. J lost 7 bases, V lost 6 bases, and 16 bases had no gene match. The DNA of the CDR3 is TGTGCCAGCAGCCCAGACTGGACAGGGATAGGAGGCGGGGAGCTGTTTTTT. Amino acids: CASSPDWTGIGGGELFF.

V usage is TRBV20-1 and J usage is TRBJ2-3; no reliable D call. The ends were cut back, 4 bases at V and 9 bases at J, with 14 bases in the middle. The CDR3 contains 12 residues. Per the germline V gene, CDR1 is DFQATT and CDR2 is SNEGSKA (reference sequence). CDR3: CSAKQSGLTQYF. The CDR3 bases are TGCAGTGCTAAACAGAGTGGTTTGACGCAGTATTTT.

In its sample, this clonotype was seen a few times. The chain carries TRBV7-3 and TRBJ2-7; TRBD2 matches 15 bases. Germline CDR1 SGHTA, CDR2 FQGTGA. J lost 5 bases, V lost 5 bases, and 22 bases had no gene match. This CDR3 is 21 amino acids long. Here the CDR3 DNA reads TGTGCCAGCAGCCCTTATGGAGGGTGGGGGACTAGCGGGAGGACGGTCCACGAGCAGTACTTC. Its translation: CASSPYGGWGTSGRTVHEQYF. The complete variable domain, with remaining parts taken from reference TRBV7-3 and TRBJ2-7, reads GAGVSQTPSNKVTEKGKYVELRCDPISGHTALYWYRQSLGQGPEFLIYFQGTGAADDSGLPNDRFFAVRPEGSVSTLKIQRTERGDSAVYLCASSPYGGWGTSGRTVHEQYFGPGTRLTVT.

This chain joins TRBV5-6 and TRBJ1-2; D not resolved. Trimming removed 4 bases from V and 7 bases from J, with 8 bases in between. This CDR3 has 11 amino acids. Germline CDR1 is SGHDT and CDR2 is YYEEEE. CDR3 sequence reads: CASSGYTGYTF. In nucleotides, the CDR3 is TGTGCCAGCAGCGGATATACTGGCTACACCTTC.

The J gene is TRBJ1-4, the V gene TRBV14; 9 bases are a match to TRBD1. Germline CDR1 SGHDN, CDR2 FVKESK. V lost 2 bases, J lost 5 bases, and 3 bases stayed unmatched. CDR3 length: 15 amino acids. The CDR3 DNA reads as TGTGCCAGCAGCCAACGGGACAGGGCAAATGAAAAACTGTTTTTT. Translated: CASSQRDRANEKLFF.

This clonotype was seen only a few times. This chain connects TRBV6-1 to TRBJ2-2; TRBD2 might be the D (6 bases). The V gene's germline CDR1 is MNHNS and CDR2 SASEGT. This CDR3 spans 15 amino acids. Trimming cost V 6 bases and J 7 bases, with 18 bases left between them. CDR3 loop: CASSPLSGGIGELFF. The DNA of the CDR3 is TGTGCCAGCAGCCCACTATCCGGAGGGATCGGGGAGCTGTTTTTT.

The CDR3 loop is CASSPPSGGTEAFF. In DNA form, the CDR3 reads TGTGCCAGCTCACCACCATCTGGGGGCACTGAAGCTTTCTTT. The chain is built from TRBV18 and TRBJ1-1, with D perhaps matching TRBD1 (5 bases). Trimming took 0 bases from V and 4 from J, leaving 9 bases between them. This CDR3 is 14 amino acids long. Germline lookup yields CDR1 KGHSH and CDR2 LQKENI.

V is TRBV5-1 and J is TRBJ2-2; D may be TRBD1 (6 bases). The V gene lost 0 bases and the J gene lost 4 bases, with 16 bases spanning the gap. Per germline, CDR1 SGHRS and CDR2 YFSETQ. The CDR3 is 17 amino acids. The CDR3 DNA sequence: TGCGCCAGCAGCTTGGGGGACACTGCCGCCGGCACCGGGGAGCTGTTTTTT. Protein product: CASSLGDTAAGTGELFF.

This clonotype was recorded a few times. The chain carries TRBV2 and TRBJ2-7; TRBD2 matches at 12 bases. V was pared by 7 bases and J by 2 bases, with 9 bases of the junction left unmatched. The CDR3 is made up of 16 amino acids. Germline CDR1 is SNHLY and CDR2 is FYNNEI. The CDR3 coding sequence is TGTGCCAGCACCAGACTAGCGGGAGCTGGGGCCTACGAGCAGTACTTC. This translates into CASTRLAGAGAYEQYF.

This clonotype came up many times. The V gene is TRBV2, the J gene TRBJ2-5, with a possible D match to TRBD2 (6 bases). V gave up 8 bases and J gave up 4 bases, with 17 bases separating them. This CDR3 is built from 14 residues. CDR1 SNHLY and CDR2 FYNNEI come from the germline V gene. The CDR3 reads CASATGTHGETQYF. The CDR3 DNA sequence: TGTGCCAGCGCAACTGGGACTCACGGAGAGACCCAGTACTTC.

The table lists this clonotype with a few counts. The chain combines TRBV18 with TRBJ1-1, with D possibly matching TRBD1 (5 bases). The CDR3 consists of 17 residues. V lost 3 bases and J 4 bases, leaving 21 bases between the germline ends. Germline V gives CDR1 KGHSH, CDR2 LQKENI. The CDR3 region is CASSPLGTSTMTTEAFF. The DNA of the CDR3 is TGTGCCAGCTCACCGCTCGGGACTTCGACGATGACCACTGAAGCTTTCTTT. The full variable domain, in which reference TRBV18 and TRBJ1-1 provide the parts outside the CDR3, is NAGVMQNPRHLVRRRGQEARLRCSPMKGHSHVYWYRQLPEEGLKFMVYLQKENIIDESGMPKERFSAEFPKEGPSILRIQQVVRGDSAAYFCASSPLGTSTMTTEAFFGQGTRLTVV.

This clonotype was observed a few times. This chain links TRBV29-1 with TRBJ1-1; D unclear. The germline CDR1 and CDR2 sequences are SQVTM and ANQGSEA. The CDR3 is made up of 15 amino acids. The V gene lost 0 bases and the J gene lost 2 bases, with 13 bases spanning the gap. The CDR3 DNA sequence: TGCAGCGTTGAAGACGAGCAGGCGAGAAACACTGAAGCTTTCTTT. Translated, it gives CSVEDEQARNTEAFF.

This clonotype showed up many times. This chain connects TRBV29-1 to TRBJ1-1, with a tentative D call TRBD1 (6 bases). This CDR3 has 15 amino acids. Germline CDR1 reads SQVTM; CDR2 reads ANQGSEA. Trimming stripped 4 bases from V and 2 bases from J, with 17 bases between. Here the CDR3 reads CSVVSSGAANTEAFF. For the CDR3, the DNA is TGCAGCGTTGTTTCATCGGGGGCAGCAAACACTGAAGCTTTCTTT.

This clonotype was seen a few times. V is TRBV19 and J is TRBJ1-5; 10 bases line up with TRBD1. Germline-derived CDR1 and CDR2 are LNHDA and SQIVND (reference sequence). The CDR3 contains 15 residues. Trimming cost V 4 bases and J 5 bases; bases outside gene matches: 5. The CDR3 loop reads CASSTRDRGDQPQHF. Written as DNA, the CDR3 is TGTGCCAGTAGTACCCGGGACAGGGGAGATCAGCCCCAGCATTTT.

The table lists this clonotype with a few counts. The chain joins TRBV5-1 to TRBJ2-1; D possibly uses TRBD1 or TRBD2 (6 bases each). The germline V gene encodes CDR1 SGHRS and CDR2 YFSETQ. The V gene lost 0 bases and the J gene lost 8 bases, with 15 bases spanning the gap. There are 15 residues in the CDR3. The CDR3 region has the DNA TGCGCCAGCAGCTTGGTGGGGGGCGACCCCGATGAGCAGTTCTTC. It specifies CASSLVGGDPDEQFF.

A few counts support this clonotype. The rearrangement uses TRBV6-1 and TRBJ2-7; 12 bases line up with TRBD2. In germline, CDR1 is MNHNS, CDR2 SASEGT. There are 16 residues in the CDR3. With V trimmed by 6 bases and J by 5 bases, 11 bases remained unmatched. The CDR3 DNA sequence: TGTGCCAGCAGCGGACTAGCGGGATCCCTCGGCCACGAGCAGTACTTC. Amino acids: CASSGLAGSLGHEQYF.

The chain links TRBV2 to TRBJ2-3, with 9 bases fitting TRBD2. Germline CDR1 SNHLY, CDR2 FYNNEI. The V and J ends lost 1 base and 4 bases, in that order; junction bases with no gene match: 3. The CDR3 extends over 15 amino acids. DNA for the CDR3: TGTGCCAGCAGTGAAGAGGGACTAGCTGCAGATACGCAGTATTTT. It translates to CASSEEGLAADTQYF.

The chain uses TRBV27 and TRBJ1-4, with a possible D match to TRBD1 (5 bases). Germline V CDR1 and CDR2: MNHEY, SMNVEV (reference sequence). V was cut by 8 bases and J by 3 bases, with 16 bases left in between. The CDR3 sequence is 15 residues long. CDR3 nucleotide sequence: TGTGCCAGCCGGTCGCGAGGGGCAGCTAATGAAAAACTGTTTTTT. It translates to CASRSRGAANEKLFF.

V usage is TRBV20-1 and J usage is TRBJ2-6; D not resolved. The CDR3 runs 15 residues. Germline loops: CDR1 DFQATT, CDR2 SNEGSKA (reference sequence). Trimming stripped 8 bases from V and 1 base from J, with 15 bases between. The DNA for the CDR3 is TGCAGTACCGTTCTGACGTTATCTGGGGCCAACGTCCTGACTTTC. This translates into CSTVLTLSGANVLTF.

There are a few counts of this clonotype. The chain joins TRBV28 to TRBJ2-7; 9 bases line up with TRBD2. CDR3 length: 15 residues. J was trimmed by 7 bases and V by 3 bases; bases with no gene match: 10. The germline V gene has CDR1 MDHEN and CDR2 SYDVKM. The CDR3 DNA reads as TGTGCCAGCAGTTTGATAGCGGGAGATGTGAGAGAGCAGTACTTC. Translated, it gives CASSLIAGDVREQYF.

The J gene is TRBJ2-7, the V gene TRBV3-1; D gene unclear. V gave up 0 bases and J gave up 2 bases, with 11 bases separating them. The CDR3 consists of 15 residues. The V gene's germline CDR1 is LGHDT and CDR2 YNNKEL (reference sequence). Here the CDR3 reads CASSQDRTKAYEQYF. The CDR3 DNA reads as TGTGCCAGCAGCCAAGATCGGACCAAAGCCTACGAGCAGTACTTC.

The J gene is TRBJ1-5, the V gene TRBV6-1; 11 nucleotides agree with TRBD1. Germline values: CDR1 MNHNS, CDR2 SASEGT. The trim removed 4 bases at V and 6 bases at J, leaving 8 bases unmatched. CDR3 length: 16 amino acids. CDR3 DNA sequence: TGTGCCAGCAGTGTAGCCTGGACAGGGGGCGGTCAGCCCCAGCATTTT. Translation: CASSVAWTGGGQPQHF.

Only a few counts were recorded for this clonotype. The genes are TRBV19 and TRBJ1-2; 9 nucleotides match TRBD1. The germline CDR1 and CDR2 sequences are LNHDA and SQIVND (reference sequence). V lost 9 bases to trimming and J lost 3 bases; unmatched junction nucleotides: 5. The length of the CDR3 is 13 residues. The CDR3 nucleotides are TGTGCCAGCAGGACAGGGGCAGACTATGGCTACACCTTC. Translating it yields CASRTGADYGYTF.

This clonotype was counted between two and nine times. This chain joins TRBV24-1 and TRBJ2-7, with TRBD1 identical over 11 bases. This CDR3 spans 15 amino acids. Trimming at V came to 3 bases and at J to 4 bases, leaving 4 bases not matched to a gene. Germline CDR1 reads KGHDR; CDR2 reads SFDVKD. As DNA, the CDR3 is TGTGCCACCAGTGATGGGGGGACAGGGGGATACGAGCAGTACTTC. This sequence encodes CATSDGGTGGYEQYF.

This clonotype came up many times. J is TRBJ2-4 and V is TRBV12-3 or TRBV12-4, with TRBD2 matching 12 bases. This CDR3 has 16 residues. Trimming at V came to 3 bases and at J to 0 bases, leaving 0 bases not matched to a gene. This CDR3 reads CASSLGLAGAKNIQYF. The DNA for the CDR3 is TGTGCCAGCAGTTTGGGACTAGCGGGAGCCAAAAACATTCAGTACTTC.

This clonotype was counted between two and nine times. The chain combines TRBV20-1 with TRBJ2-7; 11 bases are shared with TRBD1. The CDR3 sequence is 13 residues long. Germline trimming cut 6 bases from V and 4 bases from J; bases unmatched to any gene: 5. Germline CDR1 DFQATT, CDR2 SNEGSKA (reference sequence). The CDR3 DNA is TGCAGTGCCCCGGGACAGGGGGTATACGAGCAGTACTTC. Encoded protein: CSAPGQGVYEQYF.

J is TRBJ1-4 and V is TRBV10-3; the D is unclear. Germline CDR1 reads ENHRY; CDR2 reads SYGVKD. The CDR3 loop spans 15 amino acids. Between the trimmed V and J ends, which lost 4 bases and 6 bases, there was a span of 15 bases. In nucleotides, the CDR3 is TGTGCCATCAGTGGTCGAACCGGGTCGGATGAAAAACTGTTTTTT. It encodes CAISGRTGSDEKLFF.

This clonotype showed up just a few times. The rearrangement joins TRBV5-1 to TRBJ2-5, with TRBD1 identical over 9 bases. This CDR3 contains 17 residues. Per the germline V gene, CDR1 is SGHRS and CDR2 is YFSETQ. V was clipped by 2 bases and J by 3 bases; unmatched bases: 11. The CDR3 loop reads CASSFAGTGLPKETQYF. Here the CDR3 DNA reads TGCGCCAGCAGCTTCGCCGGGACAGGGCTTCCAAAAGAGACCCAGTACTTC.

Many counts were recorded for this clonotype. The chain recombines TRBV5-1 with TRBJ1-5; D is ambiguous. Germline V gene lookup returns CDR1 SGHRS and CDR2 YFSETQ. V was trimmed by 0 bases and J by 10 bases, leaving 14 bases between them. CDR3 length equals 14 residues. As DNA, the CDR3 is TGCGCCAGCAGCTTGGGGCAGGTGTGGCATCCCCAGCATTTT. This sequence encodes CASSLGQVWHPQHF.